One and the same sample provided the 10 T cell receptor beta chains below, sequenced in a study of T cell repertoires in cytomegalovirus infection. These receptors are not linked to any known antigen. Each CDR3 protein is one row after TCRdb ran MiXCR on the reads. The sample contains 550,000 to 850,000 distinct CDR3 sequences, 30% to 40% of which appear only once. The sequenced sample was cultured PBMCs, obtained from culture after CMV antigen stimulation. The receptor source for this set is a human donor in good health (CMV status not recorded). Some clones in this sample may be carry-over from other donors' samples.

The gene calls are TRBV11-2 and TRBJ2-1; D might be TRBD1 (6 bases). CDR3 length equals 18 residues. Germline V gene sequence: CDR1 SGHAT, CDR2 FQNNGV. The V and J ends lost 5 bases and 0 bases respectively, with 20 bases between them. In DNA form, the CDR3 reads TGTGCCAGCAGCCCGCGACTTGGGACACGTAGCTCCTACAATGAGCAGTTCTTC. Protein product: CASSPRLGTRSSYNEQFF.

The sample holds many counts of this clonotype. The chain carries TRBV7-2 and TRBJ2-1, with no clear D. CDR1 is SGHTA and CDR2 is FQGNSA in the germline V gene. V lost 3 bases to trimming and J lost 0 bases, with 9 bases between them. The CDR3 loop spans 15 amino acids. CDR3 sequence (DNA): TGTGCCAGCAGCTTGAGCGCCAGCTCCTACAATGAGCAGTTCTTC. Translated, it gives CASSLSASSYNEQFF.

This clonotype was seen a handful of times. The CDR3 loop reads CASSGSWPGAGELFF. CDR3 coding DNA: TGTGCCAGCAGTGGATCGTGGCCGGGGGCCGGGGAGCTGTTTTTT. The V gene is TRBV2, the J gene TRBJ2-2; D might be TRBD2 (6 bases). Germline-derived CDR1 and CDR2 are SNHLY and FYNNEI. The CDR3 totals 15 residues. Trimming left V 4 bases short and J 6 bases short, with 15 bases between.

The rearrangement joins TRBV27 to TRBJ2-3; TRBD1 aligns across 7 bases. The CDR3 totals 14 residues. Germline values: CDR1 MNHEY, CDR2 SMNVEV (reference sequence). Germline trimming cut 5 bases from V and 4 bases from J; bases unmatched to any gene: 6. The CDR3 nucleotides are TGTGCCAGCAGTAAGCGGACAGGACCAGATACGCAGTATTTT. Translated: CASSKRTGPDTQYF.

Only a few counts were recorded for this clonotype. The chain carries TRBV2 and TRBJ2-3, with TRBD2 matching over 9 bases. Germline V gives CDR1 SNHLY, CDR2 FYNNEI. Trimming removed 6 bases from V and 6 bases from J; junction bases left unmatched: 4. CDR3 size: 13 residues. As DNA, the CDR3 is TGTGCCAGCAGGATAGCGGGGGTGGATACGCAGTATTTT. Protein: CASRIAGVDTQYF.

The rearrangement links TRBV27 to TRBJ2-2; 10 positions agree with TRBD2. The CDR3 covers 18 residues. The V and J ends lost 5 bases and 8 bases, in that order; junction bases with no gene match: 17. Germline V lookup: CDR1 MNHEY, CDR2 SMNVEV (reference sequence). CDR3 coding DNA: TGTGCCAGCAGTCCCCTCGGTGGTAGCGGGGGGTTCGGGGGGGAGCTGTTTTTT. Residues: CASSPLGGSGGFGGELFF.

This clonotype was detected ten times or more. CDR3 in amino acids: CASSEQGDTQYF. The CDR3 region has the DNA TGTGCCAGCAGCGAACAGGGAGATACGCAGTATTTT. J is TRBJ2-3 and V is TRBV7-2; perhaps TRBD1 as D (6 bases). Per germline, CDR1 SGHTA and CDR2 FQGNSA. Trimming took off 5 bases at V and 5 bases at J, with 8 bases between the two ends. The CDR3 length is 12 residues.

A few counts support this clonotype. The V gene is TRBV19, the J gene TRBJ1-4; perhaps TRBD1 as D (6 bases). Germline V CDR1 and CDR2: LNHDA, SQIVND (reference sequence). The V end was cut by 6 bases, the J end by 7 bases, with 21 bases between. This CDR3 comprises 16 residues. CDR3 protein: CASRGGFRTVGEKLFF. CDR3 coding DNA: TGTGCCAGTAGGGGGGGGTTTCGGACAGTCGGTGAAAAACTGTTTTTT.

This clonotype has just a few counts. The rearrangement joins TRBV20-1 to TRBJ1-1; D is unclear. CDR3 length: 13 residues. CDR1 is DFQATT and CDR2 is SNEGSKA in the germline V gene (reference sequence). The ends were cut back, 3 bases at V and 0 bases at J, with 8 bases in the middle. The CDR3 loop reads CSASAHLNTEAFF. CDR3 DNA: TGCAGTGCTAGCGCCCACTTGAACACTGAAGCTTTCTTT.

This chain uses TRBV6-5 with TRBJ1-1; 7 bases are shared with TRBD1. Germline-derived CDR1 and CDR2 are MNHEY and SVGAGI. The V segment lost 5 bases and the J segment 1 base; nucleotides outside the gene matches: 10. The CDR3 runs to 16 residues. The CDR3 DNA reads TGTGCCAGCAGTCGATACCCAGGGACAGAGAACACTGAAGCTTTCTTT. It translates to CASSRYPGTENTEAFF.